Reported below is one T cell receptor (beta chain). Original methodology: For nucleated cells, counts were estimated from reference gene primer amplification. Clones were read by immunoSEQ multiplex PCR, and TCRdb kept only the in-frame ones, dropping some. The DNA gave D and trimming, while V, J and clone size come from that table. The sample contains over 75,000 clones, more than 65% of which appear only once. The record originates from a study of blood T cell repertoires in COVID-19. Overall study context: Spain, Italy and the United States supplied samples that represented acute and convalescent COVID-19. PBMCs, B-cell-depleted T cells, or T cells provided the cDNA or gDNA that made up the material.

The germline V gene has CDR1 SGHRS and CDR2 YFSETQ. J lost 3 bases, V lost 4 bases, and 3 bases had no gene match. This CDR3 has 14 residues. V usage is TRBV5-1 and J usage is TRBJ2-7; TRBD1 agrees at 11 bases. This sequence was found in a man aged 65 to 85 with acute or convalescent COVID-19. Specimen: peripheral blood. This chain's CDR3 is CASSGGTGGYEQYF. CDR3 DNA sequence: TGCGCCAGCAGCGGTGGGACAGGGGGCTACGAGCAGTACTTC.